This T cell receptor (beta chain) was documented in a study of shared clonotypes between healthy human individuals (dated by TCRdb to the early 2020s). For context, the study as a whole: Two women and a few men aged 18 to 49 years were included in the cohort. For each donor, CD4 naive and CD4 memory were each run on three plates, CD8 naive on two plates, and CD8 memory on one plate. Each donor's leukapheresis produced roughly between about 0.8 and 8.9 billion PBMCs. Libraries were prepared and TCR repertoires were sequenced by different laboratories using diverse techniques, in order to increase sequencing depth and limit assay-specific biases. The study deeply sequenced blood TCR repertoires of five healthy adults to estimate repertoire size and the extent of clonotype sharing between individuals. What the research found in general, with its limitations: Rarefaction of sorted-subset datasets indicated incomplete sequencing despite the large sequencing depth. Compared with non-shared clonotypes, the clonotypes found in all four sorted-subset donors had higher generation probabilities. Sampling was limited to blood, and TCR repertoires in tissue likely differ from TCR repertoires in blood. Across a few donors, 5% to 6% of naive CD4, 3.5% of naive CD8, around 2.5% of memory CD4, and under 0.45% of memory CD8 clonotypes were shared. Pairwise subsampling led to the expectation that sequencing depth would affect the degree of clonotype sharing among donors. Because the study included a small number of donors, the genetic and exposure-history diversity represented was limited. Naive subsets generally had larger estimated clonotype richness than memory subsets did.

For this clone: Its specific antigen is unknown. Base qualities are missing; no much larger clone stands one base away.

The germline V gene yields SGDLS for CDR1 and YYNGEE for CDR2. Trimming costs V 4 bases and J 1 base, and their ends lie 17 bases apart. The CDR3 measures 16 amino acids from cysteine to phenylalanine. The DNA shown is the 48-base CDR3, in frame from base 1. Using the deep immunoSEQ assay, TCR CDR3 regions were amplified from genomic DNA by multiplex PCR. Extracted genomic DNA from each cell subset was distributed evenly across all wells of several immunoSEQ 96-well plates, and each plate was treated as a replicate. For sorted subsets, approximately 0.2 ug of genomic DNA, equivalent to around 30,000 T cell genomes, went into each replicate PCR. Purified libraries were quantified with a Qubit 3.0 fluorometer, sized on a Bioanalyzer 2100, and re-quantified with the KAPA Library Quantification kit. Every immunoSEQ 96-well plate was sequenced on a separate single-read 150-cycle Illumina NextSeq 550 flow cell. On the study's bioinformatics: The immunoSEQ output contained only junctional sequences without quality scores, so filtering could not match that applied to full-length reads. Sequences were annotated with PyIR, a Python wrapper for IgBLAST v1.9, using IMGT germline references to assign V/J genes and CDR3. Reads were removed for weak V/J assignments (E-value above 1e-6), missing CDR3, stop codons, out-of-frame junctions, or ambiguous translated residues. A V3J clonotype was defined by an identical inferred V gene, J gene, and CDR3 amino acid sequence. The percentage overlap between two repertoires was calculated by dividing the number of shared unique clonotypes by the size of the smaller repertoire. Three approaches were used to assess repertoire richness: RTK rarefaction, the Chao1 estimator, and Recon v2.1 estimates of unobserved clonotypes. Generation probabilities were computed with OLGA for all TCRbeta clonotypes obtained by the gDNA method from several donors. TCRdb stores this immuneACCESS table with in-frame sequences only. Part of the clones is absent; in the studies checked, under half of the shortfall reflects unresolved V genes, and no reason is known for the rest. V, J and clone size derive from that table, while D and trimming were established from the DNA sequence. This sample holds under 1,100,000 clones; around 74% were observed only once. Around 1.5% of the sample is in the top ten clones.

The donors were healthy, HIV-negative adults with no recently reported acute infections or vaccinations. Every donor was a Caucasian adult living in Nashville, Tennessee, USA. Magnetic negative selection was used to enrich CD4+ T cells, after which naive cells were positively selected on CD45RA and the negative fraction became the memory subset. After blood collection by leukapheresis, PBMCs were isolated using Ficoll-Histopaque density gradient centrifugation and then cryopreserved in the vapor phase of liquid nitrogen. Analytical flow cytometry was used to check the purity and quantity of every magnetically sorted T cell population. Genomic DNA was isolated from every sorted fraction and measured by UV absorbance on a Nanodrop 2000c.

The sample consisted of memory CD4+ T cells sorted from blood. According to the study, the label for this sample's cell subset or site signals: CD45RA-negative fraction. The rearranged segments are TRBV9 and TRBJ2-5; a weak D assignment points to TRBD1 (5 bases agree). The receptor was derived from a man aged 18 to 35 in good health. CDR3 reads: CASSPTGAGSQETQYF. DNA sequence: TGTGCCAGCAGCCCGACTGGGGCAGGGTCCCAAGAGACCCAGTACTTC.